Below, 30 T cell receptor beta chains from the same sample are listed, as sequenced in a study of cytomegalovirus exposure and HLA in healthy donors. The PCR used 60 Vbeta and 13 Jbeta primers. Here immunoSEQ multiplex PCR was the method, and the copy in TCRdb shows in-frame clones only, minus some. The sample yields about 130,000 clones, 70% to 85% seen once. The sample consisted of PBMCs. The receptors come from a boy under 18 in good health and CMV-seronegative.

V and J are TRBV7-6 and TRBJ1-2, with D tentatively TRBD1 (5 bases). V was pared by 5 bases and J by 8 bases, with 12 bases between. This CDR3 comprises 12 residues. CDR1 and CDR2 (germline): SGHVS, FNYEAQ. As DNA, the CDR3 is TGTGCCAGCAGCCTCAGGGTAGGGGGCTACACCTTC. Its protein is CASSLRVGGYTF.

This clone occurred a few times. The DNA of the CDR3 is TGTGCCAGTAGTATAGGGGTCGGACTAGCGGGAGGGGGTGATGAGCAGTTCTTC. Translated, it gives CASSIGVGLAGGGDEQFF. The chain employs TRBV19 and TRBJ2-1; 15 bases are a match to TRBD2. The CDR3 runs to 18 residues. V gave up 1 base and J gave up 8 bases; unmatched junction bases: 9. From germline, CDR1 is LNHDA and CDR2 SQIVND (reference sequence).

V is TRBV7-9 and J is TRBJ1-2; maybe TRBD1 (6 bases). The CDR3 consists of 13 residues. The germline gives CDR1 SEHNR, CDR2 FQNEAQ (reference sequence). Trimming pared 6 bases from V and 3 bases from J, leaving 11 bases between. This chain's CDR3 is CASRQGRDYGYTF. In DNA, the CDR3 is TGTGCCAGCAGACAGGGAAGGGACTATGGCTACACCTTC.

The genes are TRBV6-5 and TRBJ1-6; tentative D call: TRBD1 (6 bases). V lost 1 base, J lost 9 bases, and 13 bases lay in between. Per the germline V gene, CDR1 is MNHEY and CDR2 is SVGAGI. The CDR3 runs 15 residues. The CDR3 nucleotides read TGTGCCAGCAGTTACTACTCCCCGGACAGTTCACCCCTCCACTTT. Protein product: CASSYYSPDSSPLHF.

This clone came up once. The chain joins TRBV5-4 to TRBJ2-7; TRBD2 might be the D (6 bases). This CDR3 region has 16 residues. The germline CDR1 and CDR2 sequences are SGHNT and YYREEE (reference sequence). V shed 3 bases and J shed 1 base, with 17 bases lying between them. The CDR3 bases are TGTGCCAGCAGCTCCCCCAGGGAGGCCATATCCTACGAGCAGTACTTC. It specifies CASSSPREAISYEQYF. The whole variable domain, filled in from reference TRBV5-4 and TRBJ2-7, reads ETGVTQSPTHLIKTRGQQVTLRCSSQSGHNTVSWYQQALGQGPQFIFQYYREEENGRGNFPPRFSGLQFPNYSSELNVNALELDDSALYLCASSSPREAISYEQYFGPGTRLTVT.

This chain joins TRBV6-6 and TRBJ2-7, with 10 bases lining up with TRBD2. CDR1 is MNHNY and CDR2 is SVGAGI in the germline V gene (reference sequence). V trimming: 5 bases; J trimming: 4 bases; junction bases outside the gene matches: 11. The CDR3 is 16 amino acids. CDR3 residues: CASSPLSSGRRYEQYF. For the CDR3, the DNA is TGTGCCAGCAGTCCTCTGAGTAGCGGGAGGAGGTACGAGCAGTACTTC.

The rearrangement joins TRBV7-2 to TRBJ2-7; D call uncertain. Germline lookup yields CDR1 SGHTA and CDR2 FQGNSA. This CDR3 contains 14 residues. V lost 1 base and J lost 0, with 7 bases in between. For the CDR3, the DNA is TGTGCCAGCAGCTTAGAGTCCGGCTCCTACGAGCAGTACTTC. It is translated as CASSLESGSYEQYF. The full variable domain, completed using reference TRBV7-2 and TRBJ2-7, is GAGVSQSPSNKVTEKGKDVELRCDPISGHTALYWYRQSLGQGLEFLIYFQGNSAPDKSGLPSDRFSAERTGGSVSTLTIQRTQQEDSAVYLCASSLESGSYEQYFGPGTRLTVT.

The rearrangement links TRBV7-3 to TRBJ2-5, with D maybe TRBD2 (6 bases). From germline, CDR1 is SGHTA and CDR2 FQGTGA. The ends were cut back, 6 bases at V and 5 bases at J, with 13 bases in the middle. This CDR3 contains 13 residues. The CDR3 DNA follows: TGTGCCAGCAGTCGCGGGACTGCGGAGACCCAGTACTTC. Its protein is CASSRGTAETQYF. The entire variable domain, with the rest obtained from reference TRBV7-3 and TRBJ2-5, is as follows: GAGVSQTPSNKVTEKGKYVELRCDPISGHTALYWYRQSLGQGPEFLIYFQGTGAADDSGLPNDRFFAVRPEGSVSTLKIQRTERGDSAVYLCASSRGTAETQYFGPGTRLLVL.

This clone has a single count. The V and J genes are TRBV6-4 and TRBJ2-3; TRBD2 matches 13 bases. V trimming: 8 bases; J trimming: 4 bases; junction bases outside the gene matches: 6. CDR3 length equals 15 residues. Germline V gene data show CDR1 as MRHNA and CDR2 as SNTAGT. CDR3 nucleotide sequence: TGTGCCAGCCGTATAACTAGCGGGGGGGCAGATACGCAGTATTTT. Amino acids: CASRITSGGADTQYF.

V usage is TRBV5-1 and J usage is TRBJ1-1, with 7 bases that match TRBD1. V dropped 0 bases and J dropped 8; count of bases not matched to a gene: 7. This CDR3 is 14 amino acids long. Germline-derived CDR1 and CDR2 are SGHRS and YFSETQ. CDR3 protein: CASSLDNRGREAFF. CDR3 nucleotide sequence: TGCGCCAGCAGCTTGGATAACAGGGGACGAGAAGCTTTCTTT.

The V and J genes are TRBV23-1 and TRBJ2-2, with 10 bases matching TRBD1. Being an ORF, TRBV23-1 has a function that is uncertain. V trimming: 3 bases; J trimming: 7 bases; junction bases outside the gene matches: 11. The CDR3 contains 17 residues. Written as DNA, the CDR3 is TGCGCCAGCAGTCATTGGGACAGGGGAGCGCAGGGCGGGGAGCTGTTTTTT. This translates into CASSHWDRGAQGGELFF.

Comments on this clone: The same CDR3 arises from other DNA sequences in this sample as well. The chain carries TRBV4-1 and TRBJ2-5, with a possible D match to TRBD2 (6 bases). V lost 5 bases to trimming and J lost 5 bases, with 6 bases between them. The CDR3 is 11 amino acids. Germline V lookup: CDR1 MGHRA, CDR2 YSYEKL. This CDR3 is CASSGGETQYF. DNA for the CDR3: TGCGCCAGCAGCGGAGGGGAGACCCAGTACTTC.

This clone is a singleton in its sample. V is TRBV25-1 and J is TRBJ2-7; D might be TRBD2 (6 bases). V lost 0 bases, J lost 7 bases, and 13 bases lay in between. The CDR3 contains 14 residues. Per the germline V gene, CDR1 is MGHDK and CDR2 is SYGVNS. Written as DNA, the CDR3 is TGTGCCAGCAGTGAATATACTTCAGGGAGGGAGCAGTACTTC. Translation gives CASSEYTSGREQYF.

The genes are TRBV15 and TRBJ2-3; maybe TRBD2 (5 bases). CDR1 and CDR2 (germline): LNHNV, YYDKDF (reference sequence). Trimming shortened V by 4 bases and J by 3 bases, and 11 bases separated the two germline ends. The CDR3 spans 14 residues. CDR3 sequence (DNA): TGTGCCACCAGCACGGGGTTAGGAACAGATACGCAGTATTTT. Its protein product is CATSTGLGTDTQYF.

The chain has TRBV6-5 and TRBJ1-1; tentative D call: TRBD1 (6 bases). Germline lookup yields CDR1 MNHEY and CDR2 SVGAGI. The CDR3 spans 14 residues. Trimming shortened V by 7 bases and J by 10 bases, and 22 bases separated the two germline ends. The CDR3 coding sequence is TGTGCCAGCACCCCGAAGGGACACCAGTTTAGAGCTTTCTTT. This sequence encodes CASTPKGHQFRAFF.

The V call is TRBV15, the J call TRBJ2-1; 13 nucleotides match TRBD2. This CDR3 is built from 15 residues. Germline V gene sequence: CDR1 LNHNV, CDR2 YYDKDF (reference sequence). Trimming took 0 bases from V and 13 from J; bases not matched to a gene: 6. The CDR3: CATSRDRTSGRQQFF. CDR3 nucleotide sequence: TGTGCCACCAGCAGAGATAGGACTAGCGGGAGACAACAGTTCTTC.

CDR3 in DNA: TGTGCCTGGAGTGTACGTCTTGGCGAGACCCAGTACTTC. The encoded protein is CAWSVRLGETQYF. The gene calls are TRBV30 and TRBJ2-5; the D is unclear. V was pared by 0 bases and J by 5 bases, with 10 bases between. CDR1 and CDR2 (germline): GTSNPN, SVGIG (reference sequence). The CDR3 runs 13 residues.

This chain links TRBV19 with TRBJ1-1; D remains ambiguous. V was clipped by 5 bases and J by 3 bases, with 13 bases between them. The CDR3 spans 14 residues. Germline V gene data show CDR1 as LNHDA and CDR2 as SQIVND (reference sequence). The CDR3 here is CASSAEGGDTEAFF. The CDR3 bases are TGTGCCAGTAGTGCCGAGGGCGGAGACACTGAAGCTTTCTTT. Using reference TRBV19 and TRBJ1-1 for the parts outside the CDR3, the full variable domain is DGGITQSPKYLFRKEGQNVTLSCEQNLNHDAMYWYRQDPGQGLRLIYYSQIVNDFQKGDIAEGYSVSREKKESFPLTVTSAQKNPTAFYLCASSAEGGDTEAFFGQGTRLTVV.

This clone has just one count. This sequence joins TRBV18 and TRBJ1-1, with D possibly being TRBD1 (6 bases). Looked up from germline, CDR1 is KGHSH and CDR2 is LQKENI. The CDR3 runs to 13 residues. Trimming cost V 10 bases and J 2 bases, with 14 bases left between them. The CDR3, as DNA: TGTGCCACCATCAGGGGTACCAACACTGAAGCTTTCTTT. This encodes CATIRGTNTEAFF. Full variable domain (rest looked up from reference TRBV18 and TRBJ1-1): NAGVMQNPRHLVRRRGQEARLRCSPMKGHSHVYWYRQLPEEGLKFMVYLQKENIIDESGMPKERFSAEFPKEGPSILRIQQVVRGDSAAYFCATIRGTNTEAFFGQGTRLTVV.

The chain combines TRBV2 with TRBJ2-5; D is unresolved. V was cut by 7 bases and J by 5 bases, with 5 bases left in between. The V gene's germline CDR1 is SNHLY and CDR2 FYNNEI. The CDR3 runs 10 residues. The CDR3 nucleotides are TGTGCCAGCAAGACTGAGACCCAGTACTTC. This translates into CASKTETQYF.

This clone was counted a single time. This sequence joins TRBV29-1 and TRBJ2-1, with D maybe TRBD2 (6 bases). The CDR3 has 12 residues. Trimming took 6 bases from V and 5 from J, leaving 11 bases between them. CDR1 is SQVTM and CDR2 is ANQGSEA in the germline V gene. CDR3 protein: CSVTGGHNEQFF. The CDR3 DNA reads TGCAGCGTCACCGGGGGTCACAATGAGCAGTTCTTC.

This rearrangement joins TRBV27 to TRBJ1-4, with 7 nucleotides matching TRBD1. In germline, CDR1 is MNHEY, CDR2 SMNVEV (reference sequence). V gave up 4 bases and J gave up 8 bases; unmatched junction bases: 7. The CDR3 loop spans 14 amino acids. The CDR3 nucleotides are TGTGCCAGCAGTTCACACAGGGGTGGGGAAAAACTGTTTTTT. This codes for CASSSHRGGEKLFF.

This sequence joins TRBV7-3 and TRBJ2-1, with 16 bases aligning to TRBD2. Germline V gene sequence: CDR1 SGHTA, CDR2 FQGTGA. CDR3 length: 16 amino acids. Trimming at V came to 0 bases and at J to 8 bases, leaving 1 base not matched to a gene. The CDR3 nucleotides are TGTGCCAGCAGCTTAACGGGACTAGCGGGAGGGGATGAGCAGTTCTTC. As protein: CASSLTGLAGGDEQFF.

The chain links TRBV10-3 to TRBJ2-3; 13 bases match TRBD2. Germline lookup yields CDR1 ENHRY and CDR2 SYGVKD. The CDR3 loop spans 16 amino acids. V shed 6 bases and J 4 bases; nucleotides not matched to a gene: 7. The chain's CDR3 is CAIRMGGTSGADTQYF. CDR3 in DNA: TGTGCCATCAGGATGGGGGGGACTAGCGGGGCAGATACGCAGTATTTT.

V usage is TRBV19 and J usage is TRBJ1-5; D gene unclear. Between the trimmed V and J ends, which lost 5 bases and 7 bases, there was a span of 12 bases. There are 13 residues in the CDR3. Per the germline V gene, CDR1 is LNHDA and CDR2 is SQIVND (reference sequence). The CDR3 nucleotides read TGTGCCAGTAGTGCCGGACTGGGGCAGCCCCAGCATTTT. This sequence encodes CASSAGLGQPQHF.

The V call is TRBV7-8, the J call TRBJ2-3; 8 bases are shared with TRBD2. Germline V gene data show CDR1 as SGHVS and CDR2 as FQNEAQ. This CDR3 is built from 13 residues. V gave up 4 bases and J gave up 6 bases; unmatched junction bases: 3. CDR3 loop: CASSSGLVDTQYF. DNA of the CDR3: TGTGCCAGCAGCTCGGGACTAGTTGATACGCAGTATTTT.

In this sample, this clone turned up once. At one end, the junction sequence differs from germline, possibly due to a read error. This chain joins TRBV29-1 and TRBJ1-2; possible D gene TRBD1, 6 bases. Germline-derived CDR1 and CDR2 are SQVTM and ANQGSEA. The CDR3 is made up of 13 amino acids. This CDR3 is CSVAKGVGYGYPF. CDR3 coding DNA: TGCAGCGTGGCAAAGGGGGTGGGCTATGGCTACCCCTTC.

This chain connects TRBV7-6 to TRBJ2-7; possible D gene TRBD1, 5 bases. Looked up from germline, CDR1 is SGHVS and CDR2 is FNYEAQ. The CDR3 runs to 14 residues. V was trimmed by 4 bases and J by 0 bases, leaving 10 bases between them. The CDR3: CASSSLGASYEQYF. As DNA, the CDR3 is TGTGCCAGCAGCTCCCTAGGGGCCTCCTACGAGCAGTACTTC. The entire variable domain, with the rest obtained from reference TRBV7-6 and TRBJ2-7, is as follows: GAGVSQSPRYKVTKRGQDVALRCDPISGHVSLYWYRQALGQGPEFLTYFNYEAQQDKSGLPNDRFSAERPEGSISTLTIQRTEQRDSAMYRCASSSLGASYEQYFGPGTRLTVT.

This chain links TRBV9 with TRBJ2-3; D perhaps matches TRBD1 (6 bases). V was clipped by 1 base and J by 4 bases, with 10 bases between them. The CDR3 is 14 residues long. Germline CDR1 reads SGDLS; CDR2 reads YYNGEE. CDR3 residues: CASSVRGSSDTQYF. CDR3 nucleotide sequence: TGTGCCAGCAGCGTAAGGGGGAGCTCAGATACGCAGTATTTT. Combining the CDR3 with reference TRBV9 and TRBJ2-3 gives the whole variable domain DSGVTQTPKHLITATGQRVTLRCSPRSGDLSVYWYQQSLDQGLQFLIQYYNGEERAKGNILERFSAQQFPDLHSELNLSSLELGDSALYFCASSVRGSSDTQYFGPGTRLTVL.

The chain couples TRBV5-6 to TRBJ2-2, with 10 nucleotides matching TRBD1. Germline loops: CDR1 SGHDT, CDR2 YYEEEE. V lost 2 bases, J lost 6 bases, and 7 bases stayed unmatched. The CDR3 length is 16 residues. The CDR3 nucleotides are TGTGCCAGCAGCTTAATGGGACAGGGGTTCGCCGGGGAGCTGTTTTTT. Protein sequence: CASSLMGQGFAGELFF.